The text below deals with one T cell receptor beta chain. The data belong to a study of PD-L1 blockade in urothelial cancer. Method: immunoSEQ multiplex PCR; TCRdb's copy keeps in-frame clones and lacks some. The data show roughly 84,000 clones, about 80% seen once. Looked up from germline, CDR1 is SGHAT and CDR2 is FQNNGV. The J segment lost 6 bases and the V segment lost 3 bases, leaving 8 bases of the junction unmatched. There are 15 residues in the CDR3. Material: PBMCs, obtained around atezolizumab (anti-PD-L1) treatment. The sequence was collected from a man aged 65 to 79 with urothelial cancer. This chain uses TRBV11-2 with TRBJ1-2; 9 bases agree with TRBD1. CDR3 sequence (DNA): TGTGCCAGCAGCTTCGACCAACAGGGGGCGGATGGCTACACCTTC. It yields the protein CASSFDQQGADGYTF.